These 20 T cell receptor beta chains share one sample of origin, sequenced in a study of OX40 agonist ivuxolimab in advanced cancers. TCRdb's table, derived via immunoSEQ multiplex PCR, lists solely in-frame clones and lacks some. The sample has roughly 76,000 clones, 85% seen once; the top ten hold 3.1%. Source: CD4+ or CD8+ T cells sorted from blood, taken in a trial of the OX40 agonist ivuxolimab. All receptors come from an adult with an advanced solid tumor such as melanoma, head and neck, liver or kidney cancer.

In DNA form, the CDR3 reads TGTGCCAGCATCGGTACAGGGGCAAAAGGAAACACCATATATTTT. Amino acid sequence: CASIGTGAKGNTIYF. This chain joins TRBV6-5 and TRBJ1-3; 7 bases align to TRBD1. This CDR3 has 15 amino acids. V shed 7 bases and J 4 bases; nucleotides not matched to a gene: 10. CDR1 and CDR2 from the germline V gene are MNHEY and SVGAGI.

V is TRBV7-2 and J is TRBJ1-5; D might be TRBD1 (5 bases). V lost 4 bases and J 7 bases, leaving 8 bases between the germline ends. This CDR3 has 12 amino acids. Germline V gene sequence: CDR1 SGHTA, CDR2 FQGNSA. CDR3 nucleotide sequence: TGTGCCAGCAGCTCTCGGGGCCAGCCCCAGCATTTT. Protein product: CASSSRGQPQHF.

This chain links TRBV5-6 with TRBJ1-1; maybe TRBD1 (6 bases). Trimming took 3 bases from V and 5 from J, leaving 17 bases between them. The CDR3 length is 15 residues. The germline V gene has CDR1 SGHDT and CDR2 YYEEEE. CDR3 sequence (DNA): TGTGCCAGCAGCTCCGAGGGGGGGGCTGGGACTGAAGCTTTCTTT. Residues: CASSSEGGAGTEAFF.

The chain carries TRBV19 and TRBJ2-7; possibly TRBD1 for D (7 bases). The V and J ends lost 7 bases and 3 bases respectively, with 10 bases between them. The CDR3 covers 12 residues. From germline, CDR1 is LNHDA and CDR2 SQIVND (reference sequence). The CDR3 DNA is TGTGCCAGTAATCAGGGGGGCTACGAGCAGTACTTC. Its protein is CASNQGGYEQYF. The whole variable domain, filled in from reference TRBV19 and TRBJ2-7, reads DGGITQSPKYLFRKEGQNVTLSCEQNLNHDAMYWYRQDPGQGLRLIYYSQIVNDFQKGDIAEGYSVSREKKESFPLTVTSAQKNPTAFYLCASNQGGYEQYFGPGTRLTVT.

This chain connects TRBV14 to TRBJ2-2; the match to TRBD2 covers 11 bases. This CDR3 is 15 amino acids long. From germline, CDR1 is SGHDN and CDR2 FVKESK. Unmatched junction bases numbered 7, after V lost 8 bases and J lost 5 bases. CDR3 region: CASLMGLAETGELFF. In DNA, the CDR3 is TGTGCCAGCCTTATGGGACTAGCGGAAACCGGGGAGCTGTTTTTT.

Notes on this clone: An end of the junction does not agree with germline; a read error may underlie this. The chain has TRBV6-5 and TRBJ1-1; weak D call: TRBD1 (6 bases). The CDR3 length is 15 residues. CDR1 is MNHEY, CDR2 SVGAGI, per germline. This CDR3 reads CAGSYSGALVAEAFF. Here the CDR3 DNA reads TGTGCCGGCAGTTACTCGGGGGCGCTGGTGGCTGAAGCTTTCTTT.

In DNA, the CDR3 is TGTGCCACCAGCAGGTTAAAGGGGGCTGGTGTTCAGCCCCAGCATTTT. This translates into CATSRLKGAGVQPQHF. This chain uses TRBV15 with TRBJ1-5; TRBD1 aligns across 7 bases. The CDR3 is 16 amino acids. CDR1 and CDR2 from the germline V gene are LNHNV and YYDKDF (reference sequence). The junction had 11 bases not matched to a gene; V was cut back by 3 bases and J by 6 bases.

V gene TRBV6-6 combines with J gene TRBJ1-1; a weak D match, TRBD1 (6 bases). CDR3 length: 12 amino acids. Looked up from germline, CDR1 is MNHNY and CDR2 is SVGAGI (reference sequence). Trimming left V 7 bases short and J 2 bases short, with 8 bases between. This CDR3 is CASNRDNTEAFF. CDR3 DNA: TGTGCCAGCAACAGGGATAACACTGAAGCTTTCTTT.

The sample holds one count of this clone. V usage is TRBV4-1 and J usage is TRBJ2-1; 8 bases map to TRBD2. CDR1 is MGHRA and CDR2 is YSYEKL in the germline V gene. The CDR3 length is 16 residues. The ends lost 0 bases at V and 8 bases at J; junction bases unmatched: 9. The CDR3 DNA follows: TGCGCCAGCAGCCAAGATCGGCGCGGGGGGACGGATGAGCAGTTCTTC. Amino acids: CASSQDRRGGTDEQFF.

The V gene is TRBV2, the J gene TRBJ2-3, with 8 bases matching TRBD2. V shed 6 bases and J 4 bases; nucleotides not matched to a gene: 9. CDR1 and CDR2 from the germline V gene are SNHLY and FYNNEI. CDR3 size: 15 residues. CDR3 DNA: TGTGCCAGCAGGTGGTCGGGGGGGAGTGCAGATACGCAGTATTTT. Protein sequence: CASRWSGGSADTQYF.

This clone was counted only a few times. This sequence joins TRBV7-3 and TRBJ1-2; no clear D. CDR1 and CDR2 (germline): SGHTA, FQGTGA. The CDR3 is made up of 13 amino acids. Trimming removed 4 bases at V and 2 bases at J, with 8 bases between. The CDR3 region is CASSYGQNYGYTF. DNA of the CDR3: TGTGCCAGCAGCTATGGGCAGAACTATGGCTACACCTTC.

This chain links TRBV18 with TRBJ1-5; no clear D. V gave up 1 base and J gave up 4 bases, with 8 bases separating them. This CDR3 has 14 amino acids. CDR1 KGHSH and CDR2 LQKENI come from the germline V gene. The DNA of the CDR3 is TGTGCCAGCTCACCACTTCCGGGGAATCAGCCCCAGCATTTT. Translation: CASSPLPGNQPQHF.

The rearrangement uses TRBV7-3 and TRBJ2-5; 8 bases agree with TRBD2. Looked up from germline, CDR1 is SGHTA and CDR2 is FQGTGA. CDR3 size: 15 residues. Trimming took 4 bases from V and 4 from J; bases not matched to a gene: 8. CDR3: CASSSYGGAGETQYF. The CDR3 DNA reads TGTGCCAGCAGCTCCTACGGGGGGGCAGGAGAGACCCAGTACTTC. Full variable domain (missing parts from reference TRBV7-3 and TRBJ2-5): GAGVSQTPSNKVTEKGKYVELRCDPISGHTALYWYRQSLGQGPEFLIYFQGTGAADDSGLPNDRFFAVRPEGSVSTLKIQRTERGDSAVYLCASSSYGGAGETQYFGPGTRLLVL.

The chain is built from TRBV19 and TRBJ1-5; TRBD1 agrees at 8 bases. There are 15 residues in the CDR3. Germline V gene sequence: CDR1 LNHDA, CDR2 SQIVND (reference sequence). The trim removed 5 bases at V and 4 bases at J, leaving 7 bases unmatched. The CDR3 nucleotides are TGTGCCAGTAGTGCTGACAGGGGTGGTAATCAGCCCCAGCATTTT. Its translation is CASSADRGGNQPQHF.

This clone was detected a few times. This chain connects TRBV19 to TRBJ1-2, with TRBD1 identical over 9 bases. Germline V gene data show CDR1 as LNHDA and CDR2 as SQIVND (reference sequence). The CDR3 spans 16 residues. V lost 5 bases and J lost 4; bases outside the gene matches: 11. The CDR3 DNA is TGTGCCAGTAGTTCCGGGACAGGGAATGAGGCCTATGGCTACACCTTC. Translation: CASSSGTGNEAYGYTF. The variable domain in full, completed from reference TRBV19 and TRBJ1-2, reads DGGITQSPKYLFRKEGQNVTLSCEQNLNHDAMYWYRQDPGQGLRLIYYSQIVNDFQKGDIAEGYSVSREKKESFPLTVTSAQKNPTAFYLCASSSGTGNEAYGYTFGSGTRLTVV.

This clone was detected only a few times. The chain joins TRBV19 to TRBJ2-6, with D perhaps matching TRBD1 or TRBD2 (6 bases each). The germline V gene encodes CDR1 LNHDA and CDR2 SQIVND (reference sequence). The CDR3 spans 15 residues. Trimming took off 2 bases at V and 2 bases at J, with 7 bases between the two ends. The chain's CDR3 is CASSIRGAGANVLTF. CDR3 DNA: TGTGCCAGTAGTATAAGGGGGGCTGGGGCCAACGTCCTGACTTTC.

The chain couples TRBV7-8 to TRBJ2-7; 7 bases fit TRBD2. CDR3 size: 18 residues. J lost 2 bases, V lost 5 bases, and 18 bases had no gene match. Germline V gene lookup returns CDR1 SGHVS and CDR2 FQNEAQ. Here the CDR3 DNA reads TGTGCCAGCAGCCCTCACCGACCCAGCGGGACCTCTCCCTACGAGCAGTACTTC. Its protein is CASSPHRPSGTSPYEQYF.

V is TRBV5-1 and J is TRBJ2-1; 13 bases are a match to TRBD2. Germline CDR1 and CDR2: SGHRS and YFSETQ. V gave up 6 bases and J gave up 0 bases; unmatched junction bases: 9. The CDR3 extends over 18 amino acids. The CDR3 DNA is TGCGCCAGCATTAAGGGGACTAGCGGGGCCCCCTCCTACAATGAGCAGTTCTTC. Translating it yields CASIKGTSGAPSYNEQFF.

The V call is TRBV4-3, the J call TRBJ2-7; 7 bases map to TRBD1. CDR3 size: 16 residues. V trimming: 1 base; J trimming: 3 bases; junction bases outside the gene matches: 9. Germline V gene data show CDR1 as LGHNA and CDR2 as YSLEER. The CDR3 nucleotides read TGCGCCAGCAGCCAAGGACTGGGACAGAGAGTCTACGAGCAGTACTTC. The encoded protein is CASSQGLGQRVYEQYF.

V and J are TRBV7-2 and TRBJ2-5; 8 bases are shared with TRBD2. This CDR3 region has 17 residues. V trimming: 1 base; J trimming: 2 bases; junction bases outside the gene matches: 9. Germline V CDR1 and CDR2: SGHTA, FQGNSA. The CDR3 reads CASSLVSVAGGQETQYF. The CDR3 DNA reads TGTGCCAGCAGCTTAGTCAGTGTCGCGGGAGGTCAAGAGACCCAGTACTTC.